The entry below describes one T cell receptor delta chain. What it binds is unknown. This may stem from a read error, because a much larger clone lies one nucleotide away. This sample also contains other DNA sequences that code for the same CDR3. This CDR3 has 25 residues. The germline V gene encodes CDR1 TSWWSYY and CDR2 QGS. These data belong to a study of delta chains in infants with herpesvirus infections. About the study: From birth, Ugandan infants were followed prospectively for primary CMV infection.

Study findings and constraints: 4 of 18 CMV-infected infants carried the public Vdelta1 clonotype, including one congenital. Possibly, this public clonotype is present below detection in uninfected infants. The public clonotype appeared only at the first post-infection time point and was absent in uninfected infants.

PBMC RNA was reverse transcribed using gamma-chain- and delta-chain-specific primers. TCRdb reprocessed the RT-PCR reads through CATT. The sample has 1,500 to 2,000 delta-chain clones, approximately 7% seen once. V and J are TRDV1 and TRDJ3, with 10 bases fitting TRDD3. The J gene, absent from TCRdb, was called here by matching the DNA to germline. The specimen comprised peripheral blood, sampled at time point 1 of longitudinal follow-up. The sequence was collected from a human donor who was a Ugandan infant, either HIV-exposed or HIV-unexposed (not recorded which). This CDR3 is CALGELILLVMGDTGTSWDTRQMFF. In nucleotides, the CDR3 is TGTGCTCTCGGGGAACTTATCCTCCTAGTAATGGGGGATACTGGAACCTCCTGGGACACCCGACAGATGTTTTTC.